This TCR beta chain derives from a study of cytomegalovirus exposure and HLA in healthy donors. For the study at large: HLA-typed donors were the source of 80 million to 90 million unique TCRs, which an early data release held.

Concerning this clone: One end of the junction varies from germline; a read error may be responsible.

The CDR3 sequence is 14 residues long. The V gene's germline CDR1 is MDHEN and CDR2 SYDVKM. PCR primers comprised 60 Vbeta and 13 Jbeta primers. TCRdb's table, derived via immunoSEQ multiplex PCR, lists solely in-frame clones and lacks some. The data contain 100,000 or so clones, 60% to 80% of them singletons. The gene calls are TRBV28 and TRBJ1-2; TRBD1 matches at 7 bases. The sample consisted of PBMCs. The receptor comes from a man between 25 and 39 years old in good health and CMV-seronegative. CDR3 sequence (DNA): TGTGCCAGCAGTTACAGGGGCGTTGGCTATCGCTACACCTTC. Its protein is CASSYRGVGYRYTF.